The rows below give T cell receptor beta chains drawn from one sample of a study of Graves' ophthalmopathy and Graves' hyperthyroidism. In TCRdb, the multiplex PCR reads were re-called with MiXCR into one record per CDR3 protein. The sample shows approximately 1.2 million distinct CDR3 sequences, 36% of them seen only once. The sample taken for sequencing was peripheral blood or thyroid tissue (not recorded which). The source is an adult man with Graves' hyperthyroidism. The CDR3 runs from the conserved cysteine through the conserved F or W. D genes are given only for firm matches. Part of the rows lack a size; the others show once, few, many or a class for expanded clones.

few	TRBV10-3	TRBJ2-5	-	CASIRGAGETQYF
many	TRBV20-1	TRBJ1-1	-	CSAETTGTVNTEAFF
few	TRBV7-9	TRBJ2-5	-	CASSLVGSSGETQYF
-	TRBV6-5	TRBJ1-2	TRBD1	CASSYNGRGHYGYTF
few	TRBV7-2	TRBJ2-7	TRBD1	CASSLLLWGTGDFMRLYF
-	TRBV4-1	TRBJ1-4	-	CASSAQGFRHEKLFF
few	TRBV18	TRBJ1-1	-	CASSYGANTEAFF
many	TRBV7-2	TRBJ2-7	-	CASSLSQGREQYF
many	TRBV15	TRBJ1-5	-	CATSRGPSQPQHF
-	TRBV6-6	TRBJ1-4	TRBD1	CASSYSYTGATNEKLFF
many	TRBV10-3	TRBJ1-2	TRBD1	CAISETGTGGDYGYTF
-	TRBV29-1	TRBJ2-7	TRBD1	CSLGRGTYEQYF
-	TRBV2	TRBJ2-2	-	CASSEALVLFANTGELFF
-	TRBV7-9	TRBJ2-5	TRBD1	CASSYPGQGGTQYF
-	TRBV9	TRBJ2-7	-	CASSVDTTYEQYF
many	TRBV6-1	TRBJ1-5	TRBD1	CASSGDRGLQPQHF
once	TRBV4-3	TRBJ2-7	TRBD2	CASSQEQRGSTYEQYF
-	TRBV12-3/TRBV12-4	TRBJ1-4	-	CASRGDGEKLFF
-	TRBV6-5	TRBJ2-5	TRBD1	CASSYSLPGTGPQETQYF
-	TRBV5-1	TRBJ1-1	TRBD1	CASSLETGGVEAFF
many	TRBV19	TRBJ1-1	-	CASSLSAGRRNTEAFF
few	TRBV29-1	TRBJ2-5	-	CSVLLQGSQETQYF
-	TRBV2	TRBJ2-3	-	CASDGSTDTQYF
few	TRBV6-5	TRBJ1-1	-	CASSEIGFDTEAFF
-	TRBV19	TRBJ2-2	TRBD1	CASAAGGATGELFF
-	TRBV29-1	TRBJ1-2	TRBD1	CSVGDREDWYGYTF
many	TRBV5-6	TRBJ1-1	TRBD1	CASSLQGGLTEAFF
few	TRBV6-5	TRBJ2-2	-	CAISLLEENTGELFF
many	TRBV7-2	TRBJ1-1	-	CASSKRGVGLEAFF
many	TRBV19	TRBJ1-5	-	CASSMVAAAHQPQHF
-	TRBV27	TRBJ2-2	TRBD2	CASSLRSGTSGRAHGELFF
-	TRBV20-1	TRBJ2-7	TRBD1	CSARDFGTGTGQYF
-	TRBV15	TRBJ1-1	-	CATSKGTLTTEAFF
-	TRBV5-6	TRBJ2-7	TRBD1	CASRTSGQGGYEQYF
-	TRBV20-1	TRBJ2-7	TRBD1	CSASESGTGGYEQYF
-	TRBV9	TRBJ2-5	-	CASRPGRKGETQYF
many	TRBV24-1	TRBJ2-2	-	CATSDSRAGNTGELFF
many	TRBV9	TRBJ2-7	-	CASSVGQNSYEQYF
-	TRBV15	TRBJ1-1	TRBD1	CATSTRGQGAGEAFF
-	TRBV7-9	TRBJ1-1	TRBD1	CASSNPGQGAKTEAFF
-	TRBV12-3/TRBV12-4	TRBJ1-3	TRBD1	CASSPGQQLNTIYF
-	TRBV10-3	TRBJ2-1	-	CAISEAKQENEQFF
-	TRBV11-3	TRBJ1-1	-	CASSLGGRGIGAFF
many	TRBV12-3/TRBV12-4	TRBJ1-4	-	CASSPTSNEKLFF
many	TRBV7-2	TRBJ2-5	TRBD2	CASSLRSTSGAWYQETQYF
many	TRBV29-1	TRBJ1-2	-	CSVGGLYGYTF
-	TRBV6-5	TRBJ1-1	-	CASSFTSASGSEAFF
-	TRBV7-2	TRBJ2-7	-	CASSLVTSHSICEQYF